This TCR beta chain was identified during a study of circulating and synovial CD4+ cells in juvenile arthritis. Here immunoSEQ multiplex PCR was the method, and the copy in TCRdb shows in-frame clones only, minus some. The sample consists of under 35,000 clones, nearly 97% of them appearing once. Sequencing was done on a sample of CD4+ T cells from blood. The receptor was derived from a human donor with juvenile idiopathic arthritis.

Written as DNA, the CDR3 is TGCGCCCCGGCGGCGGGAGTGGGATTGTGTTGCACCGGGGAGCTGTTTTTT. It translates to CAPAAGVGLCCTGELFF. The rearrangement joins TRBV10-1 to TRBJ2-2; 7 nucleotides agree with TRBD2. The CDR3 length is 17 residues. V was pared by 11 bases and J by 4 bases, with 19 bases of the junction left unmatched. Germline CDR1 is WNHNN and CDR2 is SYGVQD (reference sequence).